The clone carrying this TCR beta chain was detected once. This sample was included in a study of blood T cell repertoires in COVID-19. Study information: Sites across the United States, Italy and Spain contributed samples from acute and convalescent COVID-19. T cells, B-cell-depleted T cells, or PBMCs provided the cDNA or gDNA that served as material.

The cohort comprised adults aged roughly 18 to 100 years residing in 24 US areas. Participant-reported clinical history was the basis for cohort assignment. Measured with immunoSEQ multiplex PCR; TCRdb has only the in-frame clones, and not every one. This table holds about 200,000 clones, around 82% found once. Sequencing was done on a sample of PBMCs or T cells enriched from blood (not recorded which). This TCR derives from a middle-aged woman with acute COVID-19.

The CDR3 DNA reads as TGTGCCAGCAGCTCACTGATGAACACTGAAGCTTTCTTT. As protein: CASSSLMNTEAFF. J is TRBJ1-1 and V is TRBV7-2; D unclear. Trimming left V 4 bases short and J 0 bases short, with 6 bases between. The length of the CDR3 is 13 residues. Germline V gene data show CDR1 as SGHTA and CDR2 as FQGNSA.